Following are 5 T cell receptor beta chains from one sample sequenced in a study of T cell repertoires in cytomegalovirus infection. TCRdb re-called the reads with MiXCR, one entry per CDR3 protein. The table lists roughly 280,000 distinct CDR3 sequences, 9.1% of them singletons. The specimen sequenced was PBMCs. Receptors were obtained from a human donor in good health (CMV status not recorded). Some clones in this sample may be carry-over from other donors' samples.

The chain carries TRBV6-2 or TRBV6-3 and TRBJ2-3, with 10 bases that match TRBD2. The CDR3 is 17 residues long. Germline CDR1 is MNHEY and CDR2 is SVGEGT. V lost 2 bases, J lost 14 bases, and 19 bases stayed unmatched. The CDR3 protein is CASSYNQRGGHVPVVYF. CDR3 bases: TGTGCCAGCAGTTACAATCAGCGGGGGGGGCATGTCCCCGTGGTGTATTTT.

Note on this clonotype: A much larger clone lies one base from this, so it may be a read error. This chain joins TRBV7-9 and TRBJ1-2, with D uncertain. This CDR3 comprises 14 residues. The germline gives CDR1 SEHNR, CDR2 FQNEAQ (reference sequence). CDR3 bases: TGTACCAGCCACTCTATTGGAGGATTAGGGGGCTACACCTTC. As protein: CTSHSIGGLGGYTF.

The table lists this clonotype with many counts. The J gene is TRBJ2-7, the V gene TRBV6-2 or TRBV6-3; tentative D call: TRBD2 (6 bases). This CDR3 is 13 amino acids long. V gave up 8 bases and J gave up 7 bases, with 18 bases separating them. Germline V gene data show CDR1 as MNHEY and CDR2 as SVGEGT. CDR3 nucleotides: TGTGCCAGCCATCGGACTACCCAAGGGGAGCAGTACTTC. As protein: CASHRTTQGEQYF.

V usage is TRBV5-6 and J usage is TRBJ1-1, with 7 bases that match TRBD1. Per germline, CDR1 SGHDT and CDR2 YYEEEE. The J segment lost 6 bases and the V segment lost 4 bases, leaving 6 bases of the junction unmatched. CDR3 length: 13 amino acids. The CDR3 DNA sequence: TGTGCCAGCAGCGCACAGGGGAGCGCTGAAGCTTTCTTT. Translation: CASSAQGSAEAFF.

This clonotype has at least ten counts. The chain is built from TRBV6-6 and TRBJ1-1, with 7 bases that match TRBD1. Germline-derived CDR1 and CDR2 are MNHNY and SVGAGI (reference sequence). The CDR3 runs to 13 residues. J was trimmed by 4 bases and V by 7 bases; bases with no gene match: 6. The CDR3 here is CASKSSGGTEAFF. CDR3 sequence (DNA): TGTGCCAGCAAAAGTTCAGGGGGCACTGAAGCTTTCTTT.